This TCR beta chain derives from a study of T cells in women clearing cervical HPV infection. With respect to this clone: With the read ending 3 residues before the CDR3 end, the germline J gene is used to fill in that end.

All donors had a single incident cervical HPV16 infection, not prevalent. From germline, CDR1 is SGHDT and CDR2 YYEEEE. Trimming took 2 bases from V and 2 from J, leaving 11 bases between them. The CDR3 is made up of 14 amino acids. Sequenced by immunoSEQ multiplex PCR; TCRdb stores in-frame clones only, minus some. The sample shows roughly 29,000 clones, and 2.5% to 3% sits with its ten largest clones. The material sequenced was blood buffy coat. The genes are TRBV5-6 and TRBJ2-7; TRBD1 might be the D (6 bases). The TCR was taken from a woman between 18 and 69 years old with a cervical HPV16 infection that either progressed to CIN3+ or cleared (not recorded which). The CDR3 reads CASSFGTSAYEQYF. CDR3 bases read: TGTGCCAGCAGCTTCGGGACATCTGCCTACGAG. The full variable domain, in which reference TRBV5-6 and TRBJ2-7 provide the parts outside the CDR3, is DAGVTQSPTHLIKTRGQQVTLRCSPKSGHDTVSWYQQALGQGPQFIFQYYEEEERQRGNFPDRFSGHQFPNYSSELNVNALLLGDSALYLCASSFGTSAYEQYFGPGTRLTVT.